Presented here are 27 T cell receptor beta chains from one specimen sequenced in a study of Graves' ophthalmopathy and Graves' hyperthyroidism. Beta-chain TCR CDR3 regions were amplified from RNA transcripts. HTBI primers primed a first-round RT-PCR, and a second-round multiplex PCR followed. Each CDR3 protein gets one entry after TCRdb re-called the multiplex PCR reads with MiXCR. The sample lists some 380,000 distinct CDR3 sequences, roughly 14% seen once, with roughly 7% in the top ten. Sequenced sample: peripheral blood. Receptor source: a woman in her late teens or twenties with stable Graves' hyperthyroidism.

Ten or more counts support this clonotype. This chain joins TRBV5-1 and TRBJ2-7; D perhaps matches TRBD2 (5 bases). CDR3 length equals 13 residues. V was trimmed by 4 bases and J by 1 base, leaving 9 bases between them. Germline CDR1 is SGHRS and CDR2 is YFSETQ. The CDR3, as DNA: TGCGCCAGCAGCGTTCCGGGGTCCTACGAGCAGTACTTC. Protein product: CASSVPGSYEQYF.

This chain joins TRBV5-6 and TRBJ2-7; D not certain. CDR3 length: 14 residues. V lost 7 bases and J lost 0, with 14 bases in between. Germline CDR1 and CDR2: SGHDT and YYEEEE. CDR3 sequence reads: CASHVGSSSYEQYF. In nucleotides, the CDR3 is TGTGCCAGCCACGTGGGTTCTTCCTCCTACGAGCAGTACTTC.

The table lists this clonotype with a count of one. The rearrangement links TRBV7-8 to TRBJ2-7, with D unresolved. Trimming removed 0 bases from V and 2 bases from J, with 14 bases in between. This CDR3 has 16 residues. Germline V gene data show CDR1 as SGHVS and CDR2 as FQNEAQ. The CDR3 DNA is TGTGCCAGCAGCTTAGCGGAGCCGGGCCTCGCCTACGAGCAGTACTTC. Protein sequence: CASSLAEPGLAYEQYF.

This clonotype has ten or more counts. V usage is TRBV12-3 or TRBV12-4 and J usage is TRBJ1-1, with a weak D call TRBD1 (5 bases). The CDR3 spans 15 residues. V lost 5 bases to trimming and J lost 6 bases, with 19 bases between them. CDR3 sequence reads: CASSLDRIRGAEAFF. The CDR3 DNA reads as TGTGCCAGCAGTCTCGACAGAATAAGGGGCGCTGAAGCTTTCTTT.

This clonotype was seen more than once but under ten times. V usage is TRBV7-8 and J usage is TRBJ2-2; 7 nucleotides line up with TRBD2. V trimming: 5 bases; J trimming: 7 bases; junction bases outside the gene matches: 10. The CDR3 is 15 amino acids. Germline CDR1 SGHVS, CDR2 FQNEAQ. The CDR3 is CASSPTSEPGGELFF. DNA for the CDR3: TGTGCCAGCAGCCCAACTAGCGAGCCGGGCGGGGAGCTGTTTTTT.

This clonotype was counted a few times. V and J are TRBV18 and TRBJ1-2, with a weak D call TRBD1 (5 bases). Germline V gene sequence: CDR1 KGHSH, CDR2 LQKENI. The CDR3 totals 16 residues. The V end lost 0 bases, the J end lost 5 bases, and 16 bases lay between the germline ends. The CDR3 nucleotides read TGTGCCAGCTCACCACCCGATCGACAGCCACGGTATGGCTACACCTTC. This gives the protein CASSPPDRQPRYGYTF.

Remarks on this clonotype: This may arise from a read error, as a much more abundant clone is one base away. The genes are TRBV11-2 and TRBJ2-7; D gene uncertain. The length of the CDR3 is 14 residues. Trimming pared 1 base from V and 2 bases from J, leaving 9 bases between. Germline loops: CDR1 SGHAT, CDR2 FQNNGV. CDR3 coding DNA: TGTGCCAGCAGCTTAGTTAACGTTCCCTACGAGCAGTACTTC. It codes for CASSLVNVPYEQYF.

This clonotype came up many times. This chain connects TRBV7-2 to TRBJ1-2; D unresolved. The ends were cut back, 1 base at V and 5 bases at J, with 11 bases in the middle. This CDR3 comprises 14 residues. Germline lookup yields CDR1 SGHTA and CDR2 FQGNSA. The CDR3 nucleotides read TGTGCCAGCAGCTTAGAAGGGTTGGGGTATGGCTACACCTTC. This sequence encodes CASSLEGLGYGYTF.

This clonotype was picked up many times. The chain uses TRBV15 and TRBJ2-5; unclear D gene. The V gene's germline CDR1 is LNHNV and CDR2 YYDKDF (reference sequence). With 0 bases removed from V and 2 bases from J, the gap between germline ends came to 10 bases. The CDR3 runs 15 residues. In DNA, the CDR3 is TGTGCCACCAGCAGAGATCGGCGGCTACAAGAGACCCAGTACTTC. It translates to CATSRDRRLQETQYF.

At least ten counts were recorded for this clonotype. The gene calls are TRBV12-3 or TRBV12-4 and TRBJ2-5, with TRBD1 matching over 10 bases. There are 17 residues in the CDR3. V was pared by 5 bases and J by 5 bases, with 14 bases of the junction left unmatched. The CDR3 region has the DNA TGTGCCAGCAGTCAACCGGGACAGGGGACTAACGGGGAGACCCAGTACTTC. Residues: CASSQPGQGTNGETQYF.

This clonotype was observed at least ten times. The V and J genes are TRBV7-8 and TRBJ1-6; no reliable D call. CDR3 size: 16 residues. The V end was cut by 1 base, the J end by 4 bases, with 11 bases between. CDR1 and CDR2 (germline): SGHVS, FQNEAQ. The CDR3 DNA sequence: TGTGCCAGCAGCTTAGTAGGGAGTGTGTATAATTCACCCCTCCACTTT. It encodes CASSLVGSVYNSPLHF.

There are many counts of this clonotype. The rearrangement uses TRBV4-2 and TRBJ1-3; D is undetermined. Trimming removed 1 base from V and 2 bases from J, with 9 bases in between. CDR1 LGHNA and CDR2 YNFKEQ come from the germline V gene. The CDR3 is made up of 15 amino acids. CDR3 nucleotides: TGTGCCAGCAGCCAAGGTAGAGATCCTGGAAACACCATATATTTT. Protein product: CASSQGRDPGNTIYF.

The chain's CDR3 is CASGSVQPQHF. The DNA of the CDR3 is TGTGCCAGCGGTTCCGTTCAGCCCCAGCATTTT. The J gene is TRBJ1-5, the V gene TRBV11-2; no firm D call. This CDR3 is built from 11 residues. V lost 8 bases and J lost 6, with 8 bases in between. Germline V gene data show CDR1 as SGHAT and CDR2 as FQNNGV.

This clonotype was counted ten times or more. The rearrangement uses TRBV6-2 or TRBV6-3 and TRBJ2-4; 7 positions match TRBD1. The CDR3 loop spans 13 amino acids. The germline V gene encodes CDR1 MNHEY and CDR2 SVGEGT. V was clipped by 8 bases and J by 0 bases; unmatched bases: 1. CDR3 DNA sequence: TGTGCCAGCCAGGGGGTAGCCAAAAACATTCAGTACTTC. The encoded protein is CASQGVAKNIQYF.

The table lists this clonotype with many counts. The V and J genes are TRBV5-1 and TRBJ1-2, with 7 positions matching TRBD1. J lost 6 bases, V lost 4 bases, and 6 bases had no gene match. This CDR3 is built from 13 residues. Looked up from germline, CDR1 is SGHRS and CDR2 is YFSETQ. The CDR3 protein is CASSPSGTDGYTF. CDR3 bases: TGCGCCAGCAGCCCGAGTGGGACAGATGGCTACACCTTC.

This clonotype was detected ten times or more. The CDR3 here is CASSAGPGQTSPGETQYF. The CDR3 DNA reads as TGTGCCAGCAGCGCGGGCCCGGGACAGACATCGCCAGGGGAGACCCAGTACTTC. The V and J genes are TRBV9 and TRBJ2-5; 7 bases line up with TRBD1. Germline CDR1 reads SGDLS; CDR2 reads YYNGEE. The CDR3 has 18 amino acids. V lost 3 bases to trimming and J lost 5 bases; unmatched junction nucleotides: 19. Together with reference TRBV9 and TRBJ2-5, the CDR3 gives the full variable domain: DSGVTQTPKHLITATGQRVTLRCSPRSGDLSVYWYQQSLDQGLQFLIQYYNGEERAKGNILERFSAQQFPDLHSELNLSSLELGDSALYFCASSAGPGQTSPGETQYFGPGTRLLVL.

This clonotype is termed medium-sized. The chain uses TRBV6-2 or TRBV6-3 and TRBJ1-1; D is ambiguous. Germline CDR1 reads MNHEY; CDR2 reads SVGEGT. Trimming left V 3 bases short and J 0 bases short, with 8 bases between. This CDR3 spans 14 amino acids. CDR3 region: CASSYSPLNTEAFF. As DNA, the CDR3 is TGTGCCAGCAGTTATTCCCCCTTGAACACTGAAGCTTTCTTT.

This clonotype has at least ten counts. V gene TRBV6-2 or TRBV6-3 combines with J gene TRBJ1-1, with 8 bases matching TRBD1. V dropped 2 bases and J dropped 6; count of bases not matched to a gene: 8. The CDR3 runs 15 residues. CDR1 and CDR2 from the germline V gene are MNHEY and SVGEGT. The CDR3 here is CASSYDRTGSAEAFF. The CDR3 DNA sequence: TGTGCCAGCAGTTACGATAGGACAGGGAGCGCTGAAGCTTTCTTT.

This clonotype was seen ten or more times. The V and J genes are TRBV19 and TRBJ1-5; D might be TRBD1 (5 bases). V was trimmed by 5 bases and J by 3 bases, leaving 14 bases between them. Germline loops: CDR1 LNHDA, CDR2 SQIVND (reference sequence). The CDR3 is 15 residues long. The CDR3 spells CASSYAGTFNQPQHF. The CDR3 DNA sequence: TGTGCCAGTAGTTACGCGGGGACTTTCAATCAGCCCCAGCATTTT.

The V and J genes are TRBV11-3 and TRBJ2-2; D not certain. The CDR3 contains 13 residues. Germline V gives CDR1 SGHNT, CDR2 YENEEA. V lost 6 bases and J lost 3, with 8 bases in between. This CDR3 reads CASRKRDTGELFF. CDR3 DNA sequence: TGTGCCAGCAGGAAAAGGGACACCGGGGAGCTGTTTTTT.

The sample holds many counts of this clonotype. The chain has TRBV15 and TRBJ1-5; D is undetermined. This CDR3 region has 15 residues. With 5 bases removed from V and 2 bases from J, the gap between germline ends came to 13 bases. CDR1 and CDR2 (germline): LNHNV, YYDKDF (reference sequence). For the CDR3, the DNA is TGTGCCACCAGCCGAAATTGGGGTGGCAATCAGCCCCAGCATTTT. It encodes CATSRNWGGNQPQHF.

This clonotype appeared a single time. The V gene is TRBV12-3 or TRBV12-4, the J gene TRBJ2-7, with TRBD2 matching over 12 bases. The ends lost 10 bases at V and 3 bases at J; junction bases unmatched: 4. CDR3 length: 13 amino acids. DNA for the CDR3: TGTGCCATCCGGACTAGCGGGAACTACGAGCAGTACTTC. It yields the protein CAIRTSGNYEQYF.

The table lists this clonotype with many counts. The CDR3 loop reads CASSNRDNTNTGELFF. CDR3 sequence (DNA): TGTGCCAGCAGTAACCGGGACAACACTAACACCGGGGAGCTGTTTTTT. The chain couples TRBV27 to TRBJ2-2; possibly TRBD1 for D (6 bases). Trimming pared 5 bases from V and 2 bases from J, leaving 15 bases between. This CDR3 spans 16 amino acids. The germline CDR1 and CDR2 sequences are MNHEY and SMNVEV (reference sequence).

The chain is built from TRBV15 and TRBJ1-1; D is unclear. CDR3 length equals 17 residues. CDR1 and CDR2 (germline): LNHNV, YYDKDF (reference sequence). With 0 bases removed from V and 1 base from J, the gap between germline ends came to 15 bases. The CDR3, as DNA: TGTGCCACCAGCAGAGAGGGCCCCTGGAAAGCGAACACTGAAGCTTTCTTT. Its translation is CATSREGPWKANTEAFF.

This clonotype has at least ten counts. CDR3 protein: CASSYRTSGTGELFF. The CDR3 bases are TGTGCCAGCAGTTACAGGACTAGCGGTACCGGGGAGCTGTTTTTT. The chain combines TRBV6-2 or TRBV6-3 with TRBJ2-2; TRBD2 matches 10 bases. The J segment lost 5 bases and the V segment lost 2 bases, leaving 2 bases of the junction unmatched. Per the germline V gene, CDR1 is MNHEY and CDR2 is SVGEGT. There are 15 residues in the CDR3.

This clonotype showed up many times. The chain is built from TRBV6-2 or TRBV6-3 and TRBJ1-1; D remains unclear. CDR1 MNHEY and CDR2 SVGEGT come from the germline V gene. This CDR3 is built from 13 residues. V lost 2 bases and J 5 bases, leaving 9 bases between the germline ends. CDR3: CASSYPLGTEAFF. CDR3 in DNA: TGTGCCAGCAGTTACCCCCTGGGGACTGAAGCTTTCTTT.

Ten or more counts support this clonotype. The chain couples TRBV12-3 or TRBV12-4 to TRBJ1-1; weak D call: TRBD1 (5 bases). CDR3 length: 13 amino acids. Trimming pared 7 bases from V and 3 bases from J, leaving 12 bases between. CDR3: CASTGGAYTEAFF. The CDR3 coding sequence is TGTGCCAGCACCGGTGGGGCATACACTGAAGCTTTCTTT.